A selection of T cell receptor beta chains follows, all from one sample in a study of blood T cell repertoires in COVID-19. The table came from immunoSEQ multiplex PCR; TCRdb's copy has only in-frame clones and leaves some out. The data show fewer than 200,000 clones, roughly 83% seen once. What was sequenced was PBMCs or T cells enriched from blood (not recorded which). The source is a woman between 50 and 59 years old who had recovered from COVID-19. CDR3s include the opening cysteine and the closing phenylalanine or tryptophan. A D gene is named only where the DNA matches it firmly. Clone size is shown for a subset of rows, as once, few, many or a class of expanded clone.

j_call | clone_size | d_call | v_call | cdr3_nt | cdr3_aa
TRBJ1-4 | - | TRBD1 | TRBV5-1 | TGCGCCAGCACCCCGACAGGGCTGGAAAAACTGTTTTTT | CASTPTGLEKLFF
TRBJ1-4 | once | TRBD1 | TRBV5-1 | TGCGCCAGCAGCTTGAGGTTGGACAAAGGGGGACAGGGCCCGTCGGGACTGTTTTTT | CASSLRLDKGGQGPSGLFF
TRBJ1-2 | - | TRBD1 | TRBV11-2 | TGTGCCAGCAGGGGACAGGGGGCCTTTGGCTACACCTTC | CASRGQGAFGYTF
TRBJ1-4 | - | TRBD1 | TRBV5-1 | TGCGCCAGCAGTAAGGGACAGGGGACTAATGAAAAACTGTTTTTT | CASSKGQGTNEKLFF
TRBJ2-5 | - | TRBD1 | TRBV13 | TGTGCCAGCAGTTCCGGACAGGGCGAGACCCAGTACTTC | CASSSGQGETQYF
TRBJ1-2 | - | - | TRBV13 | TGTGCCAGCAGCTTAGGCAGGAACTATGGCTACACCTTC | CASSLGRNYGYTF
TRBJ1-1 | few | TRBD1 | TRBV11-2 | TGTGCCAGCAGCCCGGGGACAGATAAGGGCTGGAACACTGAAGCTTTCTTT | CASSPGTDKGWNTEAFF
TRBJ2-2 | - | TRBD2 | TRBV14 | TGTGCCAGCAGCCTGCTGGCGGGAGTGTCGGAGCTGTTTTTT | CASSLLAGVSELFF
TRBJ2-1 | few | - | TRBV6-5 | TGTGCCAGCAGTTTGGTAGCGAACAATGAGCAGTTCTTC | CASSLVANNEQFF
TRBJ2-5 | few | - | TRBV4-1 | TGCGCCAGCAGCCAAGATCTGACATCGAAGGGGGAGACCCAGTACTTC | CASSQDLTSKGETQYF
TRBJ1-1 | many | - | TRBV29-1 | TGCAGCGTCGCGGACACGAACACTGAAGCTTTCTTT | CSVADTNTEAFF
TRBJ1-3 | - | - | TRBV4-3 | TGCGCCAGCAGCCAAGATGAGACATCTGGAAACACCATATATTTT | CASSQDETSGNTIYF
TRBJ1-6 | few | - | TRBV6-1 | TGTGCCAGCAGTGCGGAGGGCTCATCGTGGAATTCACCCCTCCACTTT | CASSAEGSSWNSPLHF
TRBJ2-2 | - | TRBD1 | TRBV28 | TGTGCCAGCAGTTTATTCCCGGGACAGGGGAACACCGGGGAGCTGTTTTTT | CASSLFPGQGNTGELFF